Shown below are 8 T cell receptor beta chains from a single sample sequenced in a study of T cell repertoires in cytomegalovirus infection. One entry per CDR3 protein results from TCRdb running MiXCR on the reads. The repertoire holds approximately 500,000 distinct CDR3 sequences, with roughly 29% as singletons. Sequenced material: PBMCs. Every receptor here comes from a human donor in good health (CMV status not recorded). Some clones in this sample may be carry-over from other donors' samples.

V gene TRBV14 combines with J gene TRBJ2-7, with a tentative D call TRBD2 (5 bases). Germline V gene lookup returns CDR1 SGHDN and CDR2 FVKESK. CDR3 length: 12 residues. Trimming took 8 bases from V and 1 from J, leaving 9 bases between them. The CDR3 loop reads CASRGPSYEQYV. CDR3 in DNA: TGTGCCAGCCGAGGGCCGTCCTACGAGCAGTACGTC.

There are many counts of this clonotype. J is TRBJ2-5 and V is TRBV7-6, with 8 positions matching TRBD2. The CDR3 spans 14 residues. The V gene's germline CDR1 is SGHVS and CDR2 FNYEAQ. J was trimmed by 2 bases and V by 3 bases; bases with no gene match: 2. The DNA of the CDR3 is TGTGCCAGCAGCTTGGGGACTAGTCAAGAGACCCAGTACTTC. Residues: CASSLGTSQETQYF.

This clonotype was recorded many times. V is TRBV7-8 and J is TRBJ2-7; TRBD2 agrees at 13 bases. The V gene end was trimmed by 2 bases and the J gene end by 7 bases; junction bases not matched to a gene: 11. The CDR3 length is 17 residues. Germline V CDR1 and CDR2: SGHVS, FQNEAQ. The CDR3 nucleotides read TGTGCCAGCAGCTTATTCAGAACTAGCGGGAGGGCCGGTGAGCAGTACTTC. The encoded protein is CASSLFRTSGRAGEQYF.

This clonotype has only a few counts. This chain links TRBV10-3 with TRBJ1-3; D remains ambiguous. CDR3 length equals 11 residues. The V and J ends lost 10 bases and 4 bases respectively, with 8 bases between them. Germline V lookup: CDR1 ENHRY, CDR2 SYGVKD. This CDR3 reads CATYYGNTIYF. As DNA, the CDR3 is TGTGCCACCTATTACGGAAACACCATATATTTT.

The chain employs TRBV12-3 or TRBV12-4 and TRBJ2-1, with D tentatively TRBD2 (6 bases). The CDR3 length is 16 residues. V lost 4 bases, J lost 3 bases, and 16 bases lay in between. The chain's CDR3 is CASSSRGLTNYNEQFF. The CDR3 coding sequence is TGTGCCAGCAGTTCGAGGGGACTGACGAACTACAATGAGCAGTTCTTC.

The chain is built from TRBV12-5 and TRBJ1-2, with 10 bases fitting TRBD1. V lost 6 bases, J lost 6 bases, and 7 bases stayed unmatched. The germline gives CDR1 LGHNT, CDR2 FRNRAP. This CDR3 spans 14 amino acids. The CDR3 DNA follows: TGTGCTAGTGGGACAGGGGGCAATGGAGATGGCTACACCTTC. Translation: CASGTGGNGDGYTF.

The chain couples TRBV19 to TRBJ2-5, with TRBD2 identical over 11 bases. From germline, CDR1 is LNHDA and CDR2 SQIVND (reference sequence). The CDR3 consists of 17 residues. Trimming at V came to 6 bases and at J to 3 bases, leaving 12 bases not matched to a gene. CDR3 protein: CASSGLAGWGPKETQYF. The CDR3 nucleotides read TGTGCCAGTAGCGGACTAGCGGGCTGGGGCCCCAAAGAGACCCAGTACTTC.

The CDR3 is CAVAGTAGVGTDTQYF. In nucleotides, the CDR3 is TGTGCCGTCGCCGGGACCGCGGGAGTTGGCACAGATACGCAGTATTTT. V and J are TRBV10-3 and TRBJ2-3, with 7 bases that match TRBD2. After removal of 11 bases from V and 1 base from J, the junction contained 15 bases not matched to a gene. CDR3 length equals 16 residues. Germline V lookup: CDR1 ENHRY, CDR2 SYGVKD.